A few counts support the clone carrying this T cell receptor (beta chain). Its target is not known. The data were taken from a study of response to subunit inactivated influenza vaccine. General study results and limits: Every seasonal influenza vaccination brings in few new T cells, the authors suggested.

TCRdb called the RT-PCR reads again in MiXCR, with one record for every CDR3 protein. The profile covers 700,000 to 800,000 distinct CDR3 sequences, with around 20% appearing a single time and approximately 11% taken by the ten largest. With 2 bases clipped from V and 5 bases from J, the junction kept 8 bases outside the gene matches. Per the germline V gene, CDR1 is SEHNR and CDR2 is FQNEAQ (reference sequence). The CDR3 consists of 16 residues. This TCR was recovered from a man between 45 and 60 years old who received an inactivated influenza vaccine. This sequence joins TRBV7-9 and TRBJ1-2; 10 bases are shared with TRBD1. Sequenced here: PBMCs from blood, sampled about 5 days after vaccination. This CDR3 reads CASSLSGTGAAYGYTF. The DNA for the CDR3 is TGTGCCAGCAGCTTATCCGGGACAGGGGCCGCTTATGGCTACACCTTC. Based on the CDR3 plus reference TRBV7-9 and TRBJ1-2, the full variable domain is DTGVSQNPRHKITKRGQNVTFRCDPISEHNRLYWYRQTLGQGPEFLTYFQNEAQLEKSRLLSDRFSAERPKGSFSTLEIQRTEQGDSAMYLCASSLSGTGAAYGYTFGSGTRLTVV.